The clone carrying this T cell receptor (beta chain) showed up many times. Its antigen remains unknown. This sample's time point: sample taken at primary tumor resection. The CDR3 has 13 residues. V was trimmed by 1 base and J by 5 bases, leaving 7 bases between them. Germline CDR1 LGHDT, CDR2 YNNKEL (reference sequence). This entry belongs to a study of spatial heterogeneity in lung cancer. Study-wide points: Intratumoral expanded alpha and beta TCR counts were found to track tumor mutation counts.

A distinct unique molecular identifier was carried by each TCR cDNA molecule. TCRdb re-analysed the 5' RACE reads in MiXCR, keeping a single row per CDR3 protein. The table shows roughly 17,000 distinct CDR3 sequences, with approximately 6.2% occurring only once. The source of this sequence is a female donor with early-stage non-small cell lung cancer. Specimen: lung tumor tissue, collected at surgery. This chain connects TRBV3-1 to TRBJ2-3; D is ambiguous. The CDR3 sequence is CASSQGLGDTQYF. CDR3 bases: TGTGCCAGCAGCCAAGGGCTAGGAGATACGCAGTATTTT.